This T cell receptor beta chain was recovered during a study of shared clonotypes between healthy human individuals. Assay: immunoSEQ multiplex PCR; the TCRdb copy retains only in-frame clones and omits some. The sample carries fewer than 2.5 million clones, roughly 93% recorded once. The sequence was obtained from a man between 18 and 29 years old in good health. Some clones in this sample may be carry-over from other donors' samples. The sample comprised naive CD4+ T cells from PBMCs. Subset of the sample: CD45RA+ positively selected.

CDR3 protein: CASSFSGTGDNEQFF. The CDR3 coding sequence is TGTGCCAGCAGCTTTTCCGGGACAGGGGACAATGAGCAGTTCTTC. The chain combines TRBV7-2 with TRBJ2-1, with TRBD1 matching 10 bases. The CDR3 covers 15 residues. Germline V gives CDR1 SGHTA, CDR2 FQGNSA. After removal of 3 bases from V and 5 bases from J, the junction contained 4 bases not matched to a gene.